Listed below are T cell receptor beta chains from one sample, sequenced in a study of blood T cells in healthy people across ages. TCRdb redid the calling of the 5' RACE reads with MiXCR, one entry per CDR3 protein. The sample consists of approximately 350,000 distinct CDR3 sequences, roughly half of them appearing once. What was sequenced was blood. These receptors were obtained from a man aged 60 to 75 in good health. The CDR3 runs from the conserved cysteine through the conserved F or W. The D gene is left open where the match is weak. Size values are once, few and many counts, or a class for expanded clones, and some rows have none.

j_gene: TRBJ2-7
d_gene: TRBD1
v_gene: TRBV13
abundance: few
CDR3aa: CASSPKGQGDREQYF
CDR3nt: TGTGCCAGCAGCCCGAAGGGACAGGGGGATCGGGAGCAGTACTTC

j_gene: TRBJ1-2
d_gene: TRBD1
v_gene: TRBV10-3
abundance: .
CDR3aa: CAIRDRARNYGYTF
CDR3nt: TGTGCCATCAGGGACAGGGCTAGAAACTATGGCTACACCTTC

j_gene: TRBJ2-1
d_gene: TRBD2
v_gene: TRBV20-1
abundance: .
CDR3aa: CSARVTSGGRPLLQFF
CDR3nt: TGCAGTGCTAGAGTGACTAGCGGGGGGCGCCCCCTATTGCAGTTCTTC

j_gene: TRBJ2-5
d_gene: .
v_gene: TRBV5-1
abundance: .
CDR3aa: CASSLPRQPGQETQYF
CDR3nt: TGCGCCAGCAGCCTTCCGAGACAGCCGGGCCAAGAGACCCAGTACTTC

j_gene: TRBJ1-5
d_gene: .
v_gene: TRBV7-2
abundance: .
CDR3aa: CAPRWQPQHF
CDR3nt: TGTGCCCCCCGGTGGCAGCCCCAGCATTTT

j_gene: TRBJ2-5
d_gene: .
v_gene: TRBV21-1
abundance: many
CDR3aa: CASSKEGQTGYTKETQYF
CDR3nt: TGTGCCAGCAGCAAAGAAGGACAGACAGGTTATACCAAAGAGACCCAGTACTTC

j_gene: TRBJ2-3
d_gene: TRBD1
v_gene: TRBV20-1
abundance: once
CDR3aa: CSARGTGRTDTQYF
CDR3nt: TGCAGTGCTAGAGGGACAGGGCGCACAGATACGCAGTATTTT

j_gene: TRBJ2-4
d_gene: TRBD1
v_gene: TRBV4-1
abundance: .
CDR3aa: CASSQVGLQDRQGKNIQYF
CDR3nt: TGCGCCAGCAGCCAAGTAGGGCTACAGGACCGACAGGGCAAAAACATTCAGTACTTC

j_gene: TRBJ2-7
d_gene: TRBD2
v_gene: TRBV14
abundance: .
CDR3aa: CASSRRGGAYEQYF
CDR3nt: TGTGCCAGCAGCCGACGGGGAGGGGCCTACGAGCAGTACTTC

j_gene: TRBJ2-3
d_gene: TRBD1
v_gene: TRBV12-5
abundance: few
CDR3aa: CASGLVVGQGSDTQYF
CDR3nt: TGTGCTAGTGGTTTGGTAGTGGGACAGGGGTCAGATACGCAGTATTTT

j_gene: TRBJ2-5
d_gene: TRBD1
v_gene: TRBV6-5
abundance: .
CDR3aa: CASSLRGDREQQYF
CDR3nt: TGCGCCAGCAGCCTAAGGGGGGACAGGGAACAGCAGTACTTC

j_gene: TRBJ2-3
d_gene: .
v_gene: TRBV4-3
abundance: few
CDR3aa: CASSQGGSGTDTQYF
CDR3nt: TGCGCCAGCAGCCAAGGGGGGAGCGGTACAGATACGCAGTATTTT

j_gene: TRBJ2-7
d_gene: .
v_gene: TRBV28
abundance: .
CDR3aa: CASSSRGGQEYF
CDR3nt: TGTGCCAGCAGTTCCCGGGGCGGGCAGGAGTACTTC

j_gene: TRBJ2-3
d_gene: TRBD1
v_gene: TRBV27
abundance: .
CDR3aa: CASSFGQGDTDTQYF
CDR3nt: TGTGCCAGCAGTTTCGGACAGGGAGACACAGATACGCAGTATTTT

j_gene: TRBJ2-5
d_gene: .
v_gene: TRBV12-5
abundance: few
CDR3aa: CASGLVGGAQETQYF
CDR3nt: TGTGCTAGTGGTTTGGTAGGAGGGGCCCAAGAGACCCAGTACTTC

j_gene: TRBJ1-1
d_gene: TRBD1
v_gene: TRBV3-1
abundance: .
CDR3aa: CASSLQPGQGSTEAFF
CDR3nt: TGTGCCAGCAGCCTACAACCGGGACAGGGGAGCACTGAAGCTTTCTTT

j_gene: TRBJ1-1
d_gene: .
v_gene: TRBV5-1
abundance: .
CDR3aa: CASSWVGGEAFF
CDR3nt: TGCGCCAGCAGCTGGGTTGGCGGTGAAGCTTTCTTT

j_gene: TRBJ1-2
d_gene: .
v_gene: TRBV6-5
abundance: .
CDR3aa: CASRGRDGFYYTF
CDR3nt: TGTGCCAGCCGAGGCAGGGACGGGTTTTACTACACCTTC

j_gene: TRBJ2-3
d_gene: .
v_gene: TRBV4-2
abundance: .
CDR3aa: CASSQGGRGTDTQYF
CDR3nt: TGTGCCAGCAGCCAGGGGGGCCGTGGCACAGATACGCAGTATTTT